The 27 T cell receptor beta chains below were found in one sample sequenced in a study of spatial heterogeneity in lung cancer. Study outcomes and limitations: Tumors with more nonsynonymous mutations had more expanded intratumoral alpha and beta TCRs.

The antigens these receptors bind are not known. Time point given: sample taken at primary tumor resection. TCRdb fed the 5' RACE reads into MiXCR, producing one record per CDR3 protein. This table holds about 100,000 distinct CDR3 sequences, about 4.6% found once. The material sequenced was lung tumor tissue, taken at surgery. These receptors all come from a male donor with early-stage non-small cell lung cancer.

At least ten counts were recorded for this clonotype. J is TRBJ1-1 and V is TRBV18; TRBD1 matches at 11 bases. The CDR3 consists of 13 residues. The ends lost 3 bases at V and 13 bases at J; junction bases unmatched: 7. Germline-derived CDR1 and CDR2 are KGHSH and LQKENI. CDR3 in amino acids: CASSPDRGRFGFF. In DNA form, the CDR3 reads TGTGCCAGCTCACCGGACAGGGGGCGCTTCGGTTTCTTT.

For the CDR3, the DNA is TGTGCCAGCAGTTATTTGCGGAAAGGACCAGATACGCAGTATTTT. Its protein is CASSYLRKGPDTQYF. The V call is TRBV28, the J call TRBJ2-3; D is unresolved. Trimming removed 4 bases from V and 4 bases from J, with 15 bases in between. Per the germline V gene, CDR1 is MDHEN and CDR2 is SYDVKM. The CDR3 contains 15 residues.

This clonotype was picked up many times. In DNA, the CDR3 is TGCAGTGCTACCCTTCCGACAGTCCCTAATTCACCCCTCCACTTT. Translated: CSATLPTVPNSPLHF. This rearrangement joins TRBV20-1 to TRBJ1-6; tentatively, D is TRBD1 (5 bases). The CDR3 contains 15 residues. Germline CDR1 and CDR2: DFQATT and SNEGSKA (reference sequence). Trimming left V 4 bases short and J 6 bases short, with 16 bases between.

There are many counts of this clonotype. The chain couples TRBV12-3 or TRBV12-4 to TRBJ2-3, with no clear D. The V end was cut by 7 bases, the J end by 6 bases, with 14 bases between. The CDR3 runs to 13 residues. The CDR3 region has the DNA TGTGCCAGCACCCTTGATCAGGAGGATACGCAGTATTTT. The encoded protein is CASTLDQEDTQYF.

This chain uses TRBV4-1 with TRBJ2-1; D ambiguous. The V gene's germline CDR1 is MGHRA and CDR2 YSYEKL. The V end lost 4 bases, the J end lost 2 bases, and 12 bases lay between the germline ends. The CDR3 totals 15 residues. The CDR3 protein is CASSLGSSTYNEQFF. In DNA form, the CDR3 reads TGCGCCAGCAGCCTCGGGTCCTCCACCTACAATGAGCAGTTCTTC.

The V call is TRBV29-1, the J call TRBJ1-2; D unresolved. CDR1 and CDR2 (germline): SQVTM, ANQGSEA. The CDR3 contains 12 residues. V lost 6 bases and J 3 bases, leaving 11 bases between the germline ends. For the CDR3, the DNA is TGCAGCGTGGGCCGGAGGGACTATGGCTACACCTTC. It codes for CSVGRRDYGYTF.

In its sample, this clonotype was seen many times. This chain connects TRBV12-3 or TRBV12-4 to TRBJ2-5, with 7 nucleotides matching TRBD2. V shed 3 bases and J 5 bases; nucleotides not matched to a gene: 6. This CDR3 is 14 amino acids long. The CDR3: CASSFAGEGETQYF. DNA for the CDR3: TGTGCCAGCAGTTTCGCGGGAGAGGGTGAGACCCAGTACTTC.

This clonotype was counted at least ten times. The CDR3 protein is CSASPSGTPDEQYF. CDR3 DNA sequence: TGCAGTGCTTCCCCTTCCGGGACACCTGACGAGCAGTACTTC. The chain uses TRBV20-1 and TRBJ2-7, with D tentatively TRBD1 (6 bases). V lost 5 bases to trimming and J lost 5 bases, with 19 bases between them. The germline gives CDR1 DFQATT, CDR2 SNEGSKA (reference sequence). The CDR3 sequence is 14 residues long.

This clonotype was seen a handful of times. The V call is TRBV5-1, the J call TRBJ2-1; D tentatively reads TRBD1 or TRBD2 (6 bases each). The CDR3 loop spans 15 amino acids. V was clipped by 1 base and J by 9 bases, with 17 bases between them. The germline CDR1 and CDR2 sequences are SGHRS and YFSETQ. CDR3 protein: CASSLRLPEGGEQFF. CDR3 DNA sequence: TGCGCCAGCAGCTTGCGGCTCCCAGAGGGGGGTGAGCAGTTCTTC.

At least ten counts were recorded for this clonotype. The rearrangement links TRBV6-6 to TRBJ2-7, with a tentative D call TRBD1 (6 bases). The V end lost 1 base, the J end lost 6 bases, and 16 bases lay between the germline ends. CDR1 and CDR2 (germline): MNHNY, SVGAGI (reference sequence). The CDR3 spans 15 residues. DNA of the CDR3: TGTGCCAGCAGTTACTTACAAGGACAGTTGGGCGAGCAGTACTTC. Translation gives CASSYLQGQLGEQYF.

This clonotype has just a few counts. The genes are TRBV9 and TRBJ2-7; TRBD2 might be the D (6 bases). The CDR3 runs to 16 residues. Deletions cut 3 bases from V and 0 bases from J, with 16 bases between. The germline V gene encodes CDR1 SGDLS and CDR2 YYNGEE. The CDR3 loop reads CASSGRAGTSSYEQYF. CDR3 DNA: TGTGCCAGCAGCGGGAGGGCCGGGACCAGCTCCTACGAGCAGTACTTC.

This clonotype was counted ten times or more. V is TRBV7-2 and J is TRBJ1-4; TRBD1 might be the D (6 bases). Trimming removed 4 bases from V and 7 bases from J, with 16 bases in between. The CDR3 has 15 amino acids. CDR1 and CDR2 (germline): SGHTA, FQGNSA. Here the CDR3 DNA reads TGTGCCAGCAGCTCATCCGGGACAAGTGGTGAAAAACTGTTTTTT. As protein: CASSSSGTSGEKLFF.

At least ten counts were recorded for this clonotype. The chain couples TRBV28 to TRBJ1-1, with a weak D call TRBD1 (6 bases). In germline, CDR1 is MDHEN, CDR2 SYDVKM. This CDR3 is built from 13 residues. Deletions cut 10 bases from V and 5 bases from J, with 17 bases between. The CDR3 nucleotides are TGTGCCACGTTAGGGGGTGGTAGGACTGAAGCTTTCTTT. Protein sequence: CATLGGGRTEAFF.

The sample holds many counts of this clonotype. The V call is TRBV12-3 or TRBV12-4, the J call TRBJ1-2; D is unresolved. The length of the CDR3 is 13 residues. Trimming left V 2 bases short and J 6 bases short, with 10 bases between. The CDR3 DNA reads as TGTGCCAGCAGTTTAATGGAAAGGGATGGCTACACCTTC. Translation: CASSLMERDGYTF.

This clonotype appeared many times. The rearrangement joins TRBV18 to TRBJ1-1; D ambiguous. Looked up from germline, CDR1 is KGHSH and CDR2 is LQKENI. Trimming took off 3 bases at V and 3 bases at J, with 14 bases between the two ends. CDR3 size: 15 residues. CDR3 bases: TGTGCCAGCTCACCCGTCCACCCGTCGGACACTGAAGCTTTCTTT. Protein sequence: CASSPVHPSDTEAFF.

This clonotype was seen at least ten times. This chain uses TRBV11-3 with TRBJ2-1; D might be TRBD2 (6 bases). The CDR3 loop spans 16 amino acids. CDR1 and CDR2 (germline): SGHNT, YENEEA. V lost 2 bases to trimming and J lost 1 base, with 12 bases between them. CDR3 bases: TGTGCCAGCAGCTTACTTCGAGGGAGGTCCTACAATGAGCAGTTCTTC. It is translated as CASSLLRGRSYNEQFF.

In its sample, this clonotype was seen many times. The rearrangement uses TRBV10-3 and TRBJ2-1, with D tentatively TRBD2 (5 bases). The CDR3 is 15 amino acids. Deletions cut 0 bases from V and 5 bases from J, with 11 bases between. The germline gives CDR1 ENHRY, CDR2 SYGVKD. The CDR3 coding sequence is TGTGCCATCAGTGAGTCATGGCCGCGGGACAATGAGCAGTTCTTC. Amino acids: CAISESWPRDNEQFF.

This clonotype was detected many times. J is TRBJ1-4 and V is TRBV6-1; D is ambiguous. Trimming took 0 bases from V and 4 from J, leaving 9 bases between them. Germline V gene data show CDR1 as MNHNS and CDR2 as SASEGT. This CDR3 comprises 15 residues. This chain's CDR3 is CASSEAPGDNEKLFF. CDR3 coding DNA: TGTGCCAGCAGTGAAGCGCCCGGGGATAATGAAAAACTGTTTTTT.

The V and J genes are TRBV5-5 and TRBJ1-1; a possible D gene is TRBD1 (5 bases). The germline V and J ends were trimmed by 1 base and 5 bases, with 12 bases remaining between them. The V gene's germline CDR1 is SGHKS and CDR2 YYEKEE (reference sequence). The CDR3 contains 14 residues. This chain's CDR3 is CASSLYRGVTEAFF. DNA of the CDR3: TGTGCCAGCAGCTTGTATCGGGGGGTGACTGAAGCTTTCTTT. Using reference TRBV5-5 and TRBJ1-1 for the parts outside the CDR3, the full variable domain is DAGVTQSPTHLIKTRGQQVTLRCSPISGHKSVSWYQQVLGQGPQFIFQYYEKEERGRGNFPDRFSARQFPNYSSELNVNALLLGDSALYLCASSLYRGVTEAFFGQGTRLTVV.

This clonotype was recorded at least ten times. The chain couples TRBV28 to TRBJ2-7; D might be TRBD1 or TRBD2, each matching 6 bases. Germline V gives CDR1 MDHEN, CDR2 SYDVKM. The CDR3 covers 16 residues. With 5 bases removed from V and 6 bases from J, the gap between germline ends came to 23 bases. CDR3 sequence reads: CASSLGQPKGGSEQYF. Written as DNA, the CDR3 is TGTGCCAGCAGTCTAGGACAGCCTAAAGGGGGGTCCGAGCAGTACTTC.

This clonotype was observed many times. V and J are TRBV15 and TRBJ1-5, with D tentatively TRBD1 (6 bases). The germline gives CDR1 LNHNV, CDR2 YYDKDF (reference sequence). CDR3 length: 15 residues. Trimming removed 1 base at V and 6 bases at J, with 13 bases between. The CDR3 DNA sequence: TGTGCCACCAGCAGAGTCGGGGGGCAGGGTCAGCCCCAGCATTTT. It encodes CATSRVGGQGQPQHF.

The sample holds many counts of this clonotype. The rearrangement links TRBV28 to TRBJ2-5; TRBD2 aligns across 8 bases. Germline assignment: CDR1 MDHEN and CDR2 SYDVKM. V lost 2 bases, J lost 2 bases, and 4 bases stayed unmatched. This CDR3 comprises 15 residues. The CDR3 spells CASSLAGGLQETQYF. DNA of the CDR3: TGTGCCAGCAGTTTAGCGGGAGGTCTTCAAGAGACCCAGTACTTC.

This clonotype was detected only a few times. The gene calls are TRBV9 and TRBJ1-1, with a tentative D call TRBD1 (6 bases). V lost 4 bases to trimming and J lost 6 bases, with 16 bases between them. The germline CDR1 and CDR2 sequences are SGDLS and YYNGEE. This CDR3 spans 14 amino acids. The CDR3 DNA sequence: TGTGCCAGCAGCCCCCGAGGGGGAAGCGCTGAAGCTTTCTTT. This gives the protein CASSPRGGSAEAFF.

In this sample, this clonotype turned up many times. The rearrangement uses TRBV14 and TRBJ1-1, with TRBD1 as a possible D gene (5 bases). The CDR3 length is 15 residues. V was pared by 3 bases and J by 5 bases, with 16 bases between. Germline-derived CDR1 and CDR2 are SGHDN and FVKESK. In DNA form, the CDR3 reads TGTGCCAGCAGCCAGTTTACGGGAGGGGAGACTGAAGCTTTCTTT. Translating it yields CASSQFTGGETEAFF.

In its sample, this clonotype was seen many times. The gene calls are TRBV5-1 and TRBJ1-2, with D possibly matching TRBD1 (6 bases). The length of the CDR3 is 19 residues. Germline V gives CDR1 SGHRS, CDR2 YFSETQ. The V and J ends lost 0 bases and 1 base respectively, with 22 bases between them. The CDR3 loop reads CASSLEPASLRGGNYGYTF. In nucleotides, the CDR3 is TGCGCCAGCAGCTTGGAACCAGCCTCCCTTCGAGGGGGTAACTATGGCTACACCTTC.

In this sample, this clonotype turned up many times. This chain joins TRBV20-1 and TRBJ2-3; 10 bases map to TRBD2. Germline values: CDR1 DFQATT, CDR2 SNEGSKA (reference sequence). The ends lost 6 bases at V and 6 bases at J; junction bases unmatched: 9. There are 14 residues in the CDR3. The CDR3 is CSARGASGSDTQYF. The CDR3 DNA reads as TGCAGTGCCCGGGGGGCTAGCGGGAGTGATACGCAGTATTTT.

Ten or more counts support this clonotype. The chain employs TRBV6-6 and TRBJ2-2, with D unclear. This CDR3 comprises 13 residues. Trimming left V 0 bases short and J 4 bases short, with 3 bases between. From germline, CDR1 is MNHNY and CDR2 SVGAGI (reference sequence). The CDR3 is CASSYSGTGELFF. In DNA, the CDR3 is TGTGCCAGCAGTTACTCGGGCACCGGGGAGCTGTTTTTT.